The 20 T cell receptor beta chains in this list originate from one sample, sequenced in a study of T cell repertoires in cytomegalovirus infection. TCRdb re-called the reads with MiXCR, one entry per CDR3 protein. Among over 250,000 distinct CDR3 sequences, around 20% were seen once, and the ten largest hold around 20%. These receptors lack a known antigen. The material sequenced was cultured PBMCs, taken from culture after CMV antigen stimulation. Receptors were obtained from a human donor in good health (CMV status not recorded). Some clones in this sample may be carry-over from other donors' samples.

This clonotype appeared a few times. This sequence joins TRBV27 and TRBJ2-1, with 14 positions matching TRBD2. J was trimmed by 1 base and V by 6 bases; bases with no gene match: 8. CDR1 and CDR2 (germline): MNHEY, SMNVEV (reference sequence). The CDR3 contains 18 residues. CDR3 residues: CASSPGLAGGWSYNEQFF. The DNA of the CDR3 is TGTGCCAGCAGCCCCGGACTAGCGGGAGGTTGGTCCTACAATGAGCAGTTCTTC.

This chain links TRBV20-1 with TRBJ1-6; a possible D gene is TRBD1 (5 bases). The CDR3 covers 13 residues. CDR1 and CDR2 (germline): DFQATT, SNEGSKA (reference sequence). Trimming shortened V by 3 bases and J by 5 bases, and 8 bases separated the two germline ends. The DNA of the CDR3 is TGCAGTGCTAGGGGGCCGGATAATTCACCCCTCCACTTT. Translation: CSARGPDNSPLHF.

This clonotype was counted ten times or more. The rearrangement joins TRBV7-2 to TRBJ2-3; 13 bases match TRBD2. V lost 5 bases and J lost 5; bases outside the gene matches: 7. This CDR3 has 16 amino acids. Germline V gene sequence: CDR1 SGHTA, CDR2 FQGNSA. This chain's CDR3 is CASSPGLAGVVDTQYF. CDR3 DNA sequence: TGTGCCAGCAGCCCCGGACTAGCGGGAGTGGTAGATACGCAGTATTTT.

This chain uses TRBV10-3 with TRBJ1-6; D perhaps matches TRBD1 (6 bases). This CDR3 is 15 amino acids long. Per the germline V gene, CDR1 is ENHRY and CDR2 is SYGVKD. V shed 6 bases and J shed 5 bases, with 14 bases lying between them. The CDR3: CAIRDSAADNSPLHF. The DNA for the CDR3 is TGTGCCATCAGGGACAGTGCGGCGGATAATTCACCCCTCCACTTT.

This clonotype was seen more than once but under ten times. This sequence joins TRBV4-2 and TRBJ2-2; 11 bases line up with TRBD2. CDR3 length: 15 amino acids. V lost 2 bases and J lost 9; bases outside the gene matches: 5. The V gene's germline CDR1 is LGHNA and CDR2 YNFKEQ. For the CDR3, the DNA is TGTGCCAGCAGCCAAACTAGCGGGAGTTCTCGGGAGCTGTTTTTT. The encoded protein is CASSQTSGSSRELFF.

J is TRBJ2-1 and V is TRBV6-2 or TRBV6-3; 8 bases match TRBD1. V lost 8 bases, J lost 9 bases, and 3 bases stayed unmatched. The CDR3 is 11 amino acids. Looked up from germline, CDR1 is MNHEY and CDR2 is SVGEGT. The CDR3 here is CASRTGIEQFF. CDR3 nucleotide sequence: TGTGCCAGCCGGACAGGGATTGAGCAGTTCTTC.

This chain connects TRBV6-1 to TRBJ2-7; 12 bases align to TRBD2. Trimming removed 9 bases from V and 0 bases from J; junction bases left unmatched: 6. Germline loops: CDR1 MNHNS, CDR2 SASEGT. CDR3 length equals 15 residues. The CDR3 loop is CASRLAGDYSYEQYF. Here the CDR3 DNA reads TGTGCCAGTAGACTAGCGGGAGATTACTCCTACGAGCAGTACTTC.

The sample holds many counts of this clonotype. The CDR3, as DNA: TGTGCCAGCAGCCACAGTGGAGACACTGAAGCTTTCTTT. This translates into CASSHSGDTEAFF. This chain uses TRBV7-2 with TRBJ1-1; D is unclear. Per the germline V gene, CDR1 is SGHTA and CDR2 is FQGNSA. V was clipped by 5 bases and J by 3 bases, with 10 bases between them. CDR3 length: 13 amino acids.

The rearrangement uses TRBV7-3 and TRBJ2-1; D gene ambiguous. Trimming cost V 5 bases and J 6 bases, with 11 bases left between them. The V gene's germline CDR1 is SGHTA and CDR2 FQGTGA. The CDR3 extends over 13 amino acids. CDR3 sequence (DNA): TGTGCCAGCAGCCCTCTAGGAGTCAATGAGCAGTTCTTC. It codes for CASSPLGVNEQFF.

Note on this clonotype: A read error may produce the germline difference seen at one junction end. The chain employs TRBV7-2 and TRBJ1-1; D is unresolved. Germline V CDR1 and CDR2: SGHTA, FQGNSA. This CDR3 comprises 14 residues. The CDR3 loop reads CASSLGGMNSEAFF. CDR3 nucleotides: TGTGCCAGCAGCTTAGGGGGAATGAACAGTGAAGCTTTCTTT.

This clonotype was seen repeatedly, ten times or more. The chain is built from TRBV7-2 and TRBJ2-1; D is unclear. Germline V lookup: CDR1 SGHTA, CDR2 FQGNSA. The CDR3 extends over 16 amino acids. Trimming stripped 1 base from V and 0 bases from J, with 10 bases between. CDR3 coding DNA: TGTGCCAGCAGCTTAGATGGTGCGAGCTCCTACAATGAGCAGTTCTTC. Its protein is CASSLDGASSYNEQFF.

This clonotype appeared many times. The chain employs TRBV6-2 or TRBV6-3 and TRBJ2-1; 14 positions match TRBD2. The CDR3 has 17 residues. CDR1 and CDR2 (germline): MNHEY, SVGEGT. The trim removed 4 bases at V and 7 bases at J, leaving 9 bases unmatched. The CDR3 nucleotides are TGTGCCAGCAGTTTGACTAGCGGGAGGGCAATTGGGAATGAGCAGTTCTTC. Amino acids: CASSLTSGRAIGNEQFF.

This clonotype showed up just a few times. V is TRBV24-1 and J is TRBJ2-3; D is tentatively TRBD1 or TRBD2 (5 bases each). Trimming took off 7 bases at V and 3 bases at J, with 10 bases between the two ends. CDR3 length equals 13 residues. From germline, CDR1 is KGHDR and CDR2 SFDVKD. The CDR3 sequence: CATRGEYTDTQYF. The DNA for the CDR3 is TGTGCCACCAGGGGGGAATATACAGATACGCAGTATTTT.

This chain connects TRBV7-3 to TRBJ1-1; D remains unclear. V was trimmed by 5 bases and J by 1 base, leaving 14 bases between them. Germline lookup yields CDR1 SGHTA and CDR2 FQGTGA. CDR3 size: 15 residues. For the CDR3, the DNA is TGTGCCAGCAGCCCCTATTCAACACGGAACACTGAAGCTTTCTTT. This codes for CASSPYSTRNTEAFF.

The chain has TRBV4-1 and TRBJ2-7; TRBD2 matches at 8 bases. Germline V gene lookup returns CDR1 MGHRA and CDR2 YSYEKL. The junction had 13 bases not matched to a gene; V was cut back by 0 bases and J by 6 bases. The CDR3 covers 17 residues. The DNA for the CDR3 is TGCGCCAGCAGCCAAGATCCGCCAAGCGGGAGATCAATCGAGCAGTACGTC. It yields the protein CASSQDPPSGRSIEQYV.

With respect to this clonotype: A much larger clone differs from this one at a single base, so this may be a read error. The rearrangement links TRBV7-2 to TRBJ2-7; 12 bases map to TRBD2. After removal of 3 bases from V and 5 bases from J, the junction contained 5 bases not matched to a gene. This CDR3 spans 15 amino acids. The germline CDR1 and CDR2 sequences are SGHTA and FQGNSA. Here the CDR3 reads CASSFRTSGNDEQYF. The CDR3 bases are TGTGCCAGCAGCTTTCGGACTAGCGGGAATGACGAGCAGTACTTC. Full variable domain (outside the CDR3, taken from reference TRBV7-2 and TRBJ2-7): GAGVSQSPSNKVTEKGKDVELRCDPISGHTALYWYRQSLGQGLEFLIYFQGNSAPDKSGLPSDRFSAERTGGSVSTLTIQRTQQEDSAVYLCASSFRTSGNDEQYFGPGTRLTVT.

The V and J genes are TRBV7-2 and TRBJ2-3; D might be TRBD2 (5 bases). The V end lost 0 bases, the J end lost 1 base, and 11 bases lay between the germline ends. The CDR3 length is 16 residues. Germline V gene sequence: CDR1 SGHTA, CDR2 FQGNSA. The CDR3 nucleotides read TGTGCCAGCAGCTTAGCTTCGGGAATACGCACAGATACGCAGTATTTT. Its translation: CASSLASGIRTDTQYF.

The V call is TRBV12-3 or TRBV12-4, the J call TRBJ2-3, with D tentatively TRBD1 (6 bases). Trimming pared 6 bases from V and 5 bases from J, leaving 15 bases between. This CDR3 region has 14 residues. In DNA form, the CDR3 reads TGTGCCAGCAGACGAACTGTAGGGGGAGATACGCAGTATTTT. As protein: CASRRTVGGDTQYF.

The CDR3 region is CARRAGGIGGYTF. In DNA, the CDR3 is TGTGCCCGCAGGGCAGGGGGAATTGGTGGCTACACCTTC. The genes are TRBV30 and TRBJ1-2, with TRBD1 matching over 7 bases. J was trimmed by 7 bases and V by 8 bases; bases with no gene match: 13. From germline, CDR1 is GTSNPN and CDR2 SVGIG (reference sequence). This CDR3 is built from 13 residues.

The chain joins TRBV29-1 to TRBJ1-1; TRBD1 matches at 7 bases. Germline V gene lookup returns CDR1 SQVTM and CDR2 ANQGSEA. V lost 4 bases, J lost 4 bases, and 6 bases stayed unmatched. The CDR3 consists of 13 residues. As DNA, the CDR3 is TGCAGCGTTGCGACAGGGATGAGCACTGAAGCTTTCTTT. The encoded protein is CSVATGMSTEAFF.